This TCR beta chain was sequenced for a study of siplizumab effects on memory and regulatory T cells. Unmatched junction bases numbered 7, after V lost 10 bases and J lost 7 bases. Germline CDR1 is LNHDA and CDR2 is SQIVND (reference sequence). The CDR3 runs 13 residues. Clones were sequenced by immunoSEQ multiplex PCR, and TCRdb holds only the in-frame ones, with some missing. The data contain some 62,000 clones, roughly 83% of them seen just once; the ten biggest clones take up 3% to 4%. The material sequenced was memory CD4+ T cells sorted from blood. The sequence came from a human donor in good health. This chain connects TRBV19 to TRBJ1-5; 10 positions match TRBD1. CDR3 sequence reads: CATAGTGDQPQHF. The CDR3 DNA is TGTGCCACTGCCGGGACAGGGGACCAGCCCCAGCATTTT. Combining the CDR3 with reference TRBV19 and TRBJ1-5 gives the whole variable domain DGGITQSPKYLFRKEGQNVTLSCEQNLNHDAMYWYRQDPGQGLRLIYYSQIVNDFQKGDIAEGYSVSREKKESFPLTVTSAQKNPTAFYLCATAGTGDQPQHFGDGTRLSIL.